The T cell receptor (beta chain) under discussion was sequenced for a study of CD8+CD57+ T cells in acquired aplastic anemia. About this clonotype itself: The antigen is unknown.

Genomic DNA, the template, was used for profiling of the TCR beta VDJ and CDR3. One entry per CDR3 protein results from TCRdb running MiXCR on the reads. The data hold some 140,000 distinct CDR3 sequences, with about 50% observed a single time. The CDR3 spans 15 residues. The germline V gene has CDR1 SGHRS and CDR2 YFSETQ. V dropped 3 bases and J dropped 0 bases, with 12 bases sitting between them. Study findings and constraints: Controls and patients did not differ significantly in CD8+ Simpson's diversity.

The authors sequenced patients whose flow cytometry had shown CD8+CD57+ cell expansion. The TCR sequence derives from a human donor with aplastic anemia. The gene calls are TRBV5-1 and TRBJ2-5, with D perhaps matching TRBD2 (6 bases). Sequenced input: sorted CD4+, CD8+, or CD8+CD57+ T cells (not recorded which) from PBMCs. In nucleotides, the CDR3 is TGCGCCAGCAGCTGGGAGGCGGCGGACCAAGAGACCCAGTACTTC. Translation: CASSWEAADQETQYF.